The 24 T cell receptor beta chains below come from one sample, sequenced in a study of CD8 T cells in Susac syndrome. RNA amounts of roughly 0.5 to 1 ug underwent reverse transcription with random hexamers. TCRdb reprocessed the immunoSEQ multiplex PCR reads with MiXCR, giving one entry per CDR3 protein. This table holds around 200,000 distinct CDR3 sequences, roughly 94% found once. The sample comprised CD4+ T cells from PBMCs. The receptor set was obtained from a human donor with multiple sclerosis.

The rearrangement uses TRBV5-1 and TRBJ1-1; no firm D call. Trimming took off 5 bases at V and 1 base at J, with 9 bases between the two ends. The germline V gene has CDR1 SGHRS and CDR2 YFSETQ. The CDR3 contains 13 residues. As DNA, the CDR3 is TGCGCCAGCAGATATACAGAGAACACTGAAGCTTTCTTT. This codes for CASRYTENTEAFF.

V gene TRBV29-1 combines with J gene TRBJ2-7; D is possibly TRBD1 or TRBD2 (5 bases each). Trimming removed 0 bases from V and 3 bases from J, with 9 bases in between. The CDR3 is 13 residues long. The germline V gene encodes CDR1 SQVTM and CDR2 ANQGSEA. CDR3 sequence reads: CSVEDGAFYEQYF. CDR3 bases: TGCAGCGTTGAAGACGGGGCTTTCTACGAGCAGTACTTC.

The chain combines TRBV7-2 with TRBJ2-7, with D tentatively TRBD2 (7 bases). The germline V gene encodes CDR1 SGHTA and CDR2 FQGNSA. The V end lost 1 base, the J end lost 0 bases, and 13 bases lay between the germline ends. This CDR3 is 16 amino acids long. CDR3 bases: TGTGCCAGCAGCTTAGGAACGGGGGGCCCCTCCTACGAGCAGTACGTC. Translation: CASSLGTGGPSYEQYV.

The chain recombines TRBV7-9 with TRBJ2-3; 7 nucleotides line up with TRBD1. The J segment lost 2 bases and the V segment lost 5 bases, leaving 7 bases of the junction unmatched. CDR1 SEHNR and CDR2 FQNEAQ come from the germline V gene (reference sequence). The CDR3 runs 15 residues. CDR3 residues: CASSDDRDPTDTQYF. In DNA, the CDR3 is TGTGCCAGCAGCGACGACAGGGACCCCACAGATACGCAGTATTTT.

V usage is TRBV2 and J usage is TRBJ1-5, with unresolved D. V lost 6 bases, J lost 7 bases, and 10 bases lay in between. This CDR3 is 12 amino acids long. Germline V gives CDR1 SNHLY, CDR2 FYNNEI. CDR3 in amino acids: CASRLEGQPQHF. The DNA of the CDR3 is TGTGCCAGCAGGCTCGAAGGGCAGCCCCAGCATTTT.

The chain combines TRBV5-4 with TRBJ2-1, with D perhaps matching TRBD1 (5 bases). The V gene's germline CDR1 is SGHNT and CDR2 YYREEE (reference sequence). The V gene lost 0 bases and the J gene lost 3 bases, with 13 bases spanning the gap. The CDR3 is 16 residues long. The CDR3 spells CASSLELRQIYNEQFF. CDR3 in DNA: TGTGCCAGCAGCTTGGAGTTGCGACAGATCTACAATGAGCAGTTCTTC.

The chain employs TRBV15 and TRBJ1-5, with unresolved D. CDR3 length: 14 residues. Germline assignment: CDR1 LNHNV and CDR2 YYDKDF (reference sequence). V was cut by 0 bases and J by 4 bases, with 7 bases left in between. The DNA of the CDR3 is TGTGCCACCAGCAGAGATCAACAGAATCAGCCCCAGCATTTT. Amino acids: CATSRDQQNQPQHF.

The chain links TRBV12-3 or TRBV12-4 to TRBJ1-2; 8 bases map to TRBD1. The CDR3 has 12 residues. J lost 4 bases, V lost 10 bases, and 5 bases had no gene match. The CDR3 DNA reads TGTGCCACTATGGGACAGGTCTATGGCTACACCTTC. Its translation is CATMGQVYGYTF.

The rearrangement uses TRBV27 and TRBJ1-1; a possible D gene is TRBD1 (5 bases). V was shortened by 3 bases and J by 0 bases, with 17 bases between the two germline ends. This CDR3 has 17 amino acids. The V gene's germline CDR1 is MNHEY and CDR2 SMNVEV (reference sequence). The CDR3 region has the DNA TGTGCCAGCAGTTTCTTGCAGGGCGAGAGACTGAACACTGAAGCTTTCTTT. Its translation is CASSFLQGERLNTEAFF.

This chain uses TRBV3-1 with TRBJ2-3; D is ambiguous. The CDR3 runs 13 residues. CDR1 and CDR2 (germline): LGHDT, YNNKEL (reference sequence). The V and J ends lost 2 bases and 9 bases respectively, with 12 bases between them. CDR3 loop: CASSQREDPTQYF. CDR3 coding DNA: TGTGCCAGCAGCCAAAGGGAAGACCCAACGCAGTATTTT.

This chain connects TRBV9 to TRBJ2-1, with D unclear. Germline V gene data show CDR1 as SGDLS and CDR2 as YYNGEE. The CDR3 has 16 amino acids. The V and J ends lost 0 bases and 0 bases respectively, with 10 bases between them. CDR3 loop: CASSVAVKVSYNEQFF. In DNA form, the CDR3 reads TGTGCCAGCAGCGTAGCGGTCAAGGTCTCCTACAATGAGCAGTTCTTC.

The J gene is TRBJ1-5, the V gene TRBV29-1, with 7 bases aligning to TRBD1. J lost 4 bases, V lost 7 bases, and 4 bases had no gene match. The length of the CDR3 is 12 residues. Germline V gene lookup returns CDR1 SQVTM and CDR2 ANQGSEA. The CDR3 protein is CSAGQLNQPQHF. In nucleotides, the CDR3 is TGCAGCGCGGGACAGCTTAATCAGCCCCAGCATTTT.

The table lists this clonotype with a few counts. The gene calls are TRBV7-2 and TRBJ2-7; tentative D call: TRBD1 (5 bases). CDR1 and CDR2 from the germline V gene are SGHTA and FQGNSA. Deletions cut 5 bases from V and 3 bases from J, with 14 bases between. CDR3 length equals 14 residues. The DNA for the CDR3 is TGTGCCAGCAGCCCTGTTGACAGTCGCTACGAGCAGTACTTC. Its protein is CASSPVDSRYEQYF.

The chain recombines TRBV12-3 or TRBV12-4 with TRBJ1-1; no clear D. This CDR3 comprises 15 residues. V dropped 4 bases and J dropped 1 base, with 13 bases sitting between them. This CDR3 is CASSYRREQNTEAFF. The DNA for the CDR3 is TGTGCCAGCAGTTATCGACGGGAGCAGAACACTGAAGCTTTCTTT.

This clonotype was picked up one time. CDR3 in amino acids: CASSQDLGLAGGYQETQYF. The CDR3 DNA reads as TGTGCCAGCAGCCAAGATCTTGGGCTAGCGGGGGGGTACCAAGAGACCCAGTACTTC. This chain links TRBV4-2 with TRBJ2-5; 12 bases are shared with TRBD2. Germline-derived CDR1 and CDR2 are LGHNA and YNFKEQ. V lost 0 bases and J lost 0; bases outside the gene matches: 8. The CDR3 has 19 amino acids.

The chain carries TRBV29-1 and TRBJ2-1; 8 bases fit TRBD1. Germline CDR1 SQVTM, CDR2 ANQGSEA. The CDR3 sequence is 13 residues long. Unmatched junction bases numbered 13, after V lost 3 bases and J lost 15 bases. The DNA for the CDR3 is TGCAGCGTTGAGTTTGTCAGGACAGGGTCACGGTTCTTC. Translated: CSVEFVRTGSRFF.

CDR3 sequence (DNA): TGTGCCAGCAGTCGTACAGGTTCCTCCTACGAGCAGTACGTC. It translates to CASSRTGSSYEQYV. V is TRBV6-1 and J is TRBJ2-7; possible D gene TRBD1, 5 bases. CDR3 size: 14 residues. Germline lookup yields CDR1 MNHNS and CDR2 SASEGT. Trimming left V 5 bases short and J 0 bases short, with 11 bases between.

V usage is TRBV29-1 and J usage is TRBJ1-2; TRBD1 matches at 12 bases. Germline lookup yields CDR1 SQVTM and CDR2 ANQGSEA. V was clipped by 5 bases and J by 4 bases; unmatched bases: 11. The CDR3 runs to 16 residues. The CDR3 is CSVRGQGAMGAYGYTF. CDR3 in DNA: TGCAGCGTTAGGGGACAGGGGGCCATGGGTGCCTATGGCTACACCTTC. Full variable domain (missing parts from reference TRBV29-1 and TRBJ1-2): SAVISQKPSRDICQRGTSLTIQCQVDSQVTMMFWYRQQPGQSLTLIATANQGSEATYESGFVIDKFPISRPNLTFSTLTVSNMSPEDSSIYLCSVRGQGAMGAYGYTFGSGTRLTVV.

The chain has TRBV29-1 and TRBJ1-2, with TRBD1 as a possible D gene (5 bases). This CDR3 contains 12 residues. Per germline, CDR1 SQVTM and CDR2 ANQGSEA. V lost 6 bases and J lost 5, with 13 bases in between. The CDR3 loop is CSVLRGAYGYTF. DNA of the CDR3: TGCAGCGTCCTAAGGGGAGCTTATGGCTACACCTTC.

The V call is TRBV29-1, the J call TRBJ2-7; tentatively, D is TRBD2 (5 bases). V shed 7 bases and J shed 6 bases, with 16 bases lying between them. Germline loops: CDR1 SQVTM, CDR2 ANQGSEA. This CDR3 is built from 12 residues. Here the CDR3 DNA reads TGCAGCGGGTCGGAGCAGGCGGGCGAGCAGTACTTC. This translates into CSGSEQAGEQYF.

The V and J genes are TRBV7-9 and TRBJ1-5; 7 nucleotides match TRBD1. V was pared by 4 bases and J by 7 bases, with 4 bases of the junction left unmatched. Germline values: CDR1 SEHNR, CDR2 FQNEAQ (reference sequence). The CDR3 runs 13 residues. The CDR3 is CASSSRGGQPQHF. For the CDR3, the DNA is TGTGCCAGCAGCTCAAGAGGGGGCCAGCCCCAGCATTTT.

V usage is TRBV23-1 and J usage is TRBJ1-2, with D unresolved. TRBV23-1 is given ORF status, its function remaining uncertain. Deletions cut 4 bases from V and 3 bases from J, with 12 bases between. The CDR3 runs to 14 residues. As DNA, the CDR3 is TGCGCCAGCAGTCGCCCCCCGTCTCACTATGGCTACACCTTC. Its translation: CASSRPPSHYGYTF.

In DNA form, the CDR3 reads TGTGCCAGCAGCCAATACGGGACTAACTATGGCTACACCTTC. Residues: CASSQYGTNYGYTF. The rearrangement links TRBV12-3 or TRBV12-4 to TRBJ1-2; D is unclear. The germline V and J ends were trimmed by 6 bases and 0 bases, with 11 bases remaining between them. The CDR3 is 14 residues long.

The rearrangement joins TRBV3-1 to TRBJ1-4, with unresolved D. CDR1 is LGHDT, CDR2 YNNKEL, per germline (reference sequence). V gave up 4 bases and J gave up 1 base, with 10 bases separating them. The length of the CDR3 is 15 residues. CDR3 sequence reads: CASSPPPGTNEKLFF. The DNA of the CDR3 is TGTGCCAGCAGCCCACCTCCTGGAACTAATGAAAAACTGTTTTTT.